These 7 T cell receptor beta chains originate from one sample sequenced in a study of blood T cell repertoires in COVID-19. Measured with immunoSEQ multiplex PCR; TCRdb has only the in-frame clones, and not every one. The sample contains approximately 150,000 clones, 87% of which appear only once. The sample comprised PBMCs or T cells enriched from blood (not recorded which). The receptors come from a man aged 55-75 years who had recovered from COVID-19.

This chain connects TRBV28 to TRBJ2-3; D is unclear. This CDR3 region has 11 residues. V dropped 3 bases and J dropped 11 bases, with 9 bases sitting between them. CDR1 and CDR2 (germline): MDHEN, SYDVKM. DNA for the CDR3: TGTGCCAGCAGTTTGGGCGTGGGGCAGTATTTT. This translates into CASSLGVGQYF.

In nucleotides, the CDR3 is TGTGCCAGCAGCTTCGCGAGCTCCTATAATTCACCCCTCCACTTT. Its translation: CASSFASSYNSPLHF. The chain carries TRBV7-9 and TRBJ1-6; D unclear. Looked up from germline, CDR1 is SEHNR and CDR2 is FQNEAQ (reference sequence). The CDR3 spans 15 residues. V shed 3 bases and J shed 0 bases, with 6 bases lying between them.

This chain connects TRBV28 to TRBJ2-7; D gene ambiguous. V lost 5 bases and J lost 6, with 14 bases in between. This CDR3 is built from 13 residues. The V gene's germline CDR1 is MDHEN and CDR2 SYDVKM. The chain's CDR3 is CASSSLVFFEQYF. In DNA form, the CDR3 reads TGTGCCAGCAGTAGTCTAGTTTTCTTCGAGCAGTACTTC.

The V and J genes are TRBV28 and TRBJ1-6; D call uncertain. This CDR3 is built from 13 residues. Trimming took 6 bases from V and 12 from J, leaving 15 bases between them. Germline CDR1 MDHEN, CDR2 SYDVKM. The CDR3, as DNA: TGTGCCAGCAGATCGACACGAGTTGGACCCCTCCACTTT. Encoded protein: CASRSTRVGPLHF.

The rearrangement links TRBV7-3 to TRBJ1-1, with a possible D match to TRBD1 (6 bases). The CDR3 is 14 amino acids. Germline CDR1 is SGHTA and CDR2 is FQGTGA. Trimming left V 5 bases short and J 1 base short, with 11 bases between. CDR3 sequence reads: CASSPGTSNTEAFF. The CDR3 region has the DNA TGTGCCAGCAGCCCTGGGACATCGAACACTGAAGCTTTCTTT.

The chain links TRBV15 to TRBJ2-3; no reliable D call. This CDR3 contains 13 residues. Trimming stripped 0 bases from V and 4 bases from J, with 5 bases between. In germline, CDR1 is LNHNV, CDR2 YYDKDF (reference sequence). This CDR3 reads CATSRDQADTQYF. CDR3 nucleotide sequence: TGTGCCACCAGCAGAGATCAGGCAGATACGCAGTATTTT. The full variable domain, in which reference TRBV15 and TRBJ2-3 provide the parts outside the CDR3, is DAMVIQNPRYQVTQFGKPVTLSCSQTLNHNVMYWYQQKSSQAPKLLFHYYDKDFNNEADTPDNFQSRRPNTSFCFLDIRSPGLGDTAMYLCATSRDQADTQYFGPGTRLTVL.

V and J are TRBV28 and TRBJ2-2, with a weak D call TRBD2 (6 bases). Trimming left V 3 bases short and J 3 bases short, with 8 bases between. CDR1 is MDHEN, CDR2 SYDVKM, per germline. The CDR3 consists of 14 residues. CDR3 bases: TGTGCCAGCAGTTTGGGGGGAGACACCGGGGAGCTGTTTTTT. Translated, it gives CASSLGGDTGELFF.